The sequence of this T cell receptor beta chain was determined in a study of cytomegalovirus exposure and HLA in healthy donors. PCR involved 60 Vbeta and 13 Jbeta primers. Method: immunoSEQ multiplex PCR; TCRdb's copy keeps in-frame clones and lacks some. There are about 120,000 clones in the sample; 75% to 85% occur only once, and about 1.8% lies in the top ten. Overall study results and limits: There were some V segments, including TRBV6-2 and TRBV6-3, excluded as indistinguishable. Judged likely to be a sequencing artifact was a cluster of highly shared sequence variants. Sequences of the TCR beta chain were said to predict the HLA-A and HLA-B alleles of most subjects accurately.

CDR3 length: 16 amino acids. Germline assignment: CDR1 SGHKS and CDR2 YYEKEE (reference sequence). The ends lost 8 bases at V and 8 bases at J; junction bases unmatched: 15. Remarks on this clone: Its matching antigen is unknown.

This clonotype originated in a man aged 40-50 years in good health and CMV-seronegative. The chain uses TRBV5-5 and TRBJ1-4; 10 bases align to TRBD1. The specimen was PBMCs. The CDR3 bases are TGTGCCAGGGGCAGGGACAGGGGCCTCCTTGGGGAAAAACTGTTTTTT. This gives the protein CARGRDRGLLGEKLFF.